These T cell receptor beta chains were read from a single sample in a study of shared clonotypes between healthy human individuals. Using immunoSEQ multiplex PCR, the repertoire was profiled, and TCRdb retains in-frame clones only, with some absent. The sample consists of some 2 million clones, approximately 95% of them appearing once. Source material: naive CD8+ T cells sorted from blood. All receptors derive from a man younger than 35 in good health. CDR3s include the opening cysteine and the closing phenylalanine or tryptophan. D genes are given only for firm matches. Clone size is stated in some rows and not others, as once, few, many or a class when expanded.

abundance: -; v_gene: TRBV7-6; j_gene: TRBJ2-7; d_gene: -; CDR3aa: CASSWRQRYEQYF; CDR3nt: TGTGCCAGCAGCTGGCGACAGAGGTACGAGCAGTACTTC
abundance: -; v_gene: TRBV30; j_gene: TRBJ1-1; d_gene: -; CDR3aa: CAWSFGGTEAFF; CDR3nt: TGTGCCTGGTCTTTCGGGGGGACTGAAGCTTTCTTT
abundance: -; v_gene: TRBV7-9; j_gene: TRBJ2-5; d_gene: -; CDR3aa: CASSLELEETQYF; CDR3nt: TGTGCCAGCAGCTTAGAGTTGGAAGAGACCCAGTACTTC
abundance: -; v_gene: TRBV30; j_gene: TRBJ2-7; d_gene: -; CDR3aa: CAWSSGVTGYEQYF; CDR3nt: TGTGCCTGGAGTTCGGGGGTGACTGGATACGAGCAGTACTTC
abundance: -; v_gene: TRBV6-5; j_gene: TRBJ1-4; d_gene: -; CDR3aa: CASSSMGEAVNEKLFF; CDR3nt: TGTGCCAGCAGTTCCATGGGGGAGGCTGTTAATGAAAAACTGTTTTTT
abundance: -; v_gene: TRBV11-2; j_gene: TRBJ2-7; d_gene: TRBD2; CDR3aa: CASSPRGGLYEQYF; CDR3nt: TGTGCCAGCAGCCCCCGGGGGGGCCTCTACGAGCAGTACTTC
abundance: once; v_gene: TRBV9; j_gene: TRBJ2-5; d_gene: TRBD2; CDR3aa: CASSVTSGFQETQYF; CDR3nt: TGTGCCAGCAGCGTTACTAGCGGCTTCCAAGAGACCCAGTACTTC
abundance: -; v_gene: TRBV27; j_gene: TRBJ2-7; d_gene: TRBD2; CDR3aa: CASRIAGEVEQYF; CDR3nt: TGTGCCAGCAGGATAGCGGGAGAGGTCGAGCAGTACTTC
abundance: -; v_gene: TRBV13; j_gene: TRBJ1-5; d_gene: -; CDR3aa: CASSLGLNQPQHF; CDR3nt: TGTGCCAGCAGCTTAGGCCTGAATCAGCCCCAGCATTTT
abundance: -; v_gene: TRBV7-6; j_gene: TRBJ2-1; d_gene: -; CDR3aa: CASSEGGAYNEQFF; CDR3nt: TGTGCCAGCAGCGAGGGGGGGGCCTACAATGAGCAGTTCTTC